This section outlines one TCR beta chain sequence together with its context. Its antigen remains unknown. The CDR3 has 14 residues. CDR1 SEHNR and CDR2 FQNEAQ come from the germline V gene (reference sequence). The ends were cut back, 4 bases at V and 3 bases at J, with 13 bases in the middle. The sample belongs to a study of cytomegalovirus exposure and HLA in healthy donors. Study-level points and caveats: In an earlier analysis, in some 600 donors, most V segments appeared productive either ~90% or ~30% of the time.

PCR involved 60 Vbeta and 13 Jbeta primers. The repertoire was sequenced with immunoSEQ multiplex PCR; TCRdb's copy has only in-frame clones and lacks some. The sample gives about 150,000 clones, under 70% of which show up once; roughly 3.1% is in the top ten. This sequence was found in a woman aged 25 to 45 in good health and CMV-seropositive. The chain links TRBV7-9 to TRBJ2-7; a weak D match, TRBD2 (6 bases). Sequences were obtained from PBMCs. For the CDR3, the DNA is TGTGCCAGCAGCTCCTCGCGCGGGGACTACGAGCAGTACTTC. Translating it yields CASSSSRGDYEQYF.